This entry features one T cell receptor beta chain sequence. Its antigen is unidentified. This entry is derived from a study of a mutant IDH1 vaccine in newly diagnosed glioma. The method was immunoSEQ multiplex PCR; TCRdb's version includes in-frame clones alone and lacks a portion of them. The data contain about 51,000 clones, about three quarters of them singletons. Findings and caveats of the study: There seemed to be no relation between pseudoprogression and changes in top peripheral T cell clonotypes.

Time point in this sample: baseline, week 1 (first vaccination visit). As to treatment: pre-vaccination baseline after standard-of-care therapy. The astrocytomas were IDH1-mutant, ATRX-negative, and WHO grade 3 or 4. CDR1 and CDR2 (germline): SNHLY, FYNNEI. With 4 bases removed from V and 3 bases from J, the gap between germline ends came to 12 bases. The CDR3 runs 15 residues. The receptor was isolated from a woman aged 40 to 55 with glioma. The chain employs TRBV2 and TRBJ1-4; D may be TRBD1 (5 bases). The sequencing here drew on PBMCs, taken from a glioma patient treated with radiotherapy, temozolomide or both. As DNA, the CDR3 is TGTGCCAGCAGTGGTCGACAGTATCCTAATGAAAAACTGTTTTTT. This gives the protein CASSGRQYPNEKLFF.